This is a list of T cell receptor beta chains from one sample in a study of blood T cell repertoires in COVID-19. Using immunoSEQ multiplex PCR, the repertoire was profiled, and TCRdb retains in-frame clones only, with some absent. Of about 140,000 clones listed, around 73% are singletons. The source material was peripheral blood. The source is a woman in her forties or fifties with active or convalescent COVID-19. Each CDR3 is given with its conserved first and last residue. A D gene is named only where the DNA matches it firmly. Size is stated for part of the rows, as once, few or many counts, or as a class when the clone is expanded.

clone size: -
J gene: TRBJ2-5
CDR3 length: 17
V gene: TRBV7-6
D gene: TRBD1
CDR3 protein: CASSPQPGQGRMGTQYF
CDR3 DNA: TGTGCCAGCAGCCCGCAACCCGGACAGGGGCGAATGGGGACCCAGTACTTC

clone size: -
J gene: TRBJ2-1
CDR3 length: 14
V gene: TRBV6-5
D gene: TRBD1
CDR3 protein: CATFRDRGNNEQFF
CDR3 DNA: TGTGCCACCTTCCGGGACAGGGGGAACAATGAGCAGTTCTTC

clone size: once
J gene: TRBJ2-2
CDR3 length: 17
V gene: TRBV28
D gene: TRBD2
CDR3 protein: CASSLLAGGGIRGELFF
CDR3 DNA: TGTGCCAGCAGTTTATTAGCGGGAGGAGGAATCAGAGGGGAGCTGTTTTTT

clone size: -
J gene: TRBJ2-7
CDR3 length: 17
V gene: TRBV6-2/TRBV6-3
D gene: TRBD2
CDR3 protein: CASSYSRRGANSYEQYF
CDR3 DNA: TGTGCCAGCAGTTACTCGAGGCGGGGGGCCAACTCCTACGAGCAGTACTTC

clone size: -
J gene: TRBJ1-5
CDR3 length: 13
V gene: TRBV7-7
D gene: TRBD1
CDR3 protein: CASSLDRDQPQHF
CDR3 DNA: TGTGCTAGCAGCTTAGACAGGGATCAGCCCCAGCATTTT

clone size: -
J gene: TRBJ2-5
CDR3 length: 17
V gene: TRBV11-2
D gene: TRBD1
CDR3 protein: CASSLRYPGQGEETQYF
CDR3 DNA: TGTGCCAGCAGCTTGCGATATCCGGGACAGGGGGAGGAGACCCAGTACTTC

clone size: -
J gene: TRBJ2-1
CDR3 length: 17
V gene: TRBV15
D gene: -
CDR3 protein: CATSRGISGGSYNEQFF
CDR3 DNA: TGTGCCACCAGCAGAGGTATAAGCGGAGGATCCTACAATGAGCAGTTCTTC

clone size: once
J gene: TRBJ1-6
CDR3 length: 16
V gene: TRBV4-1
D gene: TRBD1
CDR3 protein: CASSPNEDRVGSPLHF
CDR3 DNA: TGCGCCAGCAGCCCCAATGAGGACAGGGTTGGATCACCCCTCCACTTT

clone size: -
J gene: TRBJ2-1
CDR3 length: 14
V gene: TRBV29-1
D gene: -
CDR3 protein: CSVDASAYYNEQFF
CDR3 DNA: TGCAGCGTTGATGCTAGCGCCTACTACAATGAGCAGTTCTTC

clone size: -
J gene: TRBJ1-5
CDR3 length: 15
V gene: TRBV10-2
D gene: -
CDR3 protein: CASSEPGLSNQPQHF
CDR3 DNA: TGCGCCAGCAGTGAGCCGGGACTTAGCAATCAGCCCCAGCATTTT

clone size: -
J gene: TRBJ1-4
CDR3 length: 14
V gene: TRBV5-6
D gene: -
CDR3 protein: CASSFDTDNEKLFF
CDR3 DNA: TGTGCCAGCAGCTTTGACACAGATAATGAAAAACTGTTTTTT

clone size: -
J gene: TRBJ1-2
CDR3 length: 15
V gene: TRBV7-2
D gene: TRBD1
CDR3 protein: CASSSGQKGTYGYTF
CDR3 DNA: TGTGCCAGCAGCTCGGGACAGAAGGGTACTTATGGCTACACCTTC

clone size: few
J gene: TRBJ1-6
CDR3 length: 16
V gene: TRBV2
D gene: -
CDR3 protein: CASRDPSGQRNSPLHF
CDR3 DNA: TGTGCCAGCAGGGACCCCTCCGGACAGCGGAATTCACCCCTCCACTTT

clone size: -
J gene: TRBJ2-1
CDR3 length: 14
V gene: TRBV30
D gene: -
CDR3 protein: CASKSGGAYNEQFF
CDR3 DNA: TGTGCCTCAAAATCCGGAGGGGCCTACAATGAGCAGTTCTTC

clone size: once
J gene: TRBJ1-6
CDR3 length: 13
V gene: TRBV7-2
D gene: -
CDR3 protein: CASSLDRERALHF
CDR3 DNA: TGTGCCAGCAGCTTAGACAGGGAGAGAGCCCTCCACTTT

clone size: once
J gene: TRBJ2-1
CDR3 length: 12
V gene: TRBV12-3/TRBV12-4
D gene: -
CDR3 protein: CASSETDNEQFF
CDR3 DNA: TGTGCCAGCAGCGAGACAGACAATGAGCAGTTCTTC

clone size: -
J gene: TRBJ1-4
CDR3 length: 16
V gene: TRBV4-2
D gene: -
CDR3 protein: CASNPIDSQGGEKLFF
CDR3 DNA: TGTGCCAGCAACCCGATTGATAGTCAGGGTGGGGAAAAACTGTTTTTT

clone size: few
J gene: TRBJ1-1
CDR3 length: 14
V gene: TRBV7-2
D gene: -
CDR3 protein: CASRVRGPNTEAFF
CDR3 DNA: TGTGCCAGCAGAGTGAGAGGGCCGAACACTGAAGCTTTCTTT

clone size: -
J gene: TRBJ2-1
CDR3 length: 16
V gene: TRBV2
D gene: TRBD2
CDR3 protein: CASSKGSGGHYNEQFF
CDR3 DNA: TGTGCCAGCAGTAAGGGGAGCGGGGGCCACTACAATGAGCAGTTCTTC

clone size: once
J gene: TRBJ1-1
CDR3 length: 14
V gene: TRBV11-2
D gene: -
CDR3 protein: CASSPTGPGTEAFF
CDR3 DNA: TGTGCCAGCAGCCCAACCGGCCCGGGCACTGAAGCTTTCTTT

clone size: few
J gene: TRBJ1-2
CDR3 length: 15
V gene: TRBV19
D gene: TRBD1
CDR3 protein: CASSMADRVGYGYTF
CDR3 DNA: TGTGCCAGTAGTATGGCGGACAGGGTTGGGTATGGCTACACCTTC

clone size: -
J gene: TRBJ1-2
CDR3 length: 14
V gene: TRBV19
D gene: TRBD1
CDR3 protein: CASSSRQGAYGYTF
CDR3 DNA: TGTGCCAGCTCGAGCCGACAGGGCGCCTATGGCTACACCTTC

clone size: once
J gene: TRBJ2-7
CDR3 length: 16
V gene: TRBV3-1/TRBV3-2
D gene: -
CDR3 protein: CASSRGDVGGRHEQYF
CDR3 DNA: TGTGCCAGCAGCCGAGGAGATGTGGGGGGGCGCCACGAGCAGTACTTC

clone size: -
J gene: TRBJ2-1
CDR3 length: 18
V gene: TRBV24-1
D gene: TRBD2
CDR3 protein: CATSDSKRLAGGRNEQFF
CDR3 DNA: TGTGCCACCAGTGATTCAAAACGACTAGCGGGGGGGCGTAATGAGCAGTTCTTC

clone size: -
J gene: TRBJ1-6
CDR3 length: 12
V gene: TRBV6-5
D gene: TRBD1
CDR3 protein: CATGQPYSPLHF
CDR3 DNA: TGTGCCACGGGACAGCCTTATTCACCCCTCCACTTT

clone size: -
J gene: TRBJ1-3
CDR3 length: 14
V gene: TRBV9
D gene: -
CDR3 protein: CASSAGTSGNTIYF
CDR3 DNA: TGTGCCAGCAGCGCCGGGACATCCGGAAACACCATATATTTT

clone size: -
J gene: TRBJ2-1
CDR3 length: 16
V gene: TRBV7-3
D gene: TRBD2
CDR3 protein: CASSPTLAGGPGEQFF
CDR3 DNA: TGTGCCAGCAGCCCTACTCTAGCGGGAGGGCCCGGTGAGCAGTTCTTC

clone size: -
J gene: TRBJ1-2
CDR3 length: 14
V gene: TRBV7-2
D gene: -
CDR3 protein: CASSLVGGAYGYTF
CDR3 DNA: TGTGCCAGCAGCTTAGTTGGGGGCGCGTATGGCTACACCTTC

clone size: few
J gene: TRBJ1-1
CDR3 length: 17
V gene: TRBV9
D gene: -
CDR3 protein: CASSVSSATDMNTEAFF
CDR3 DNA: TGTGCCAGCAGCGTATCCTCAGCCACGGACATGAACACTGAAGCTTTCTTT

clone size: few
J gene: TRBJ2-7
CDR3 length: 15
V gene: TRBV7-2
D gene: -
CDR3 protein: CASSLTGRAISSQYF
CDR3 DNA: TGTGCCAGCAGCTTAACCGGCAGGGCCATAAGCTCTCAGTACTTC

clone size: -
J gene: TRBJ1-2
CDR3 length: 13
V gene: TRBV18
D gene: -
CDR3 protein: CASSPGGEYGYTF
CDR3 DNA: TGTGCCAGCTCACCGGGGGGTGAGTATGGCTACACCTTC

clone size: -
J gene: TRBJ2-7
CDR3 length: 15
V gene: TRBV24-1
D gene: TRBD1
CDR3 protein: CATSDPKTGTYEQYF
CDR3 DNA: TGTGCCACCAGTGACCCAAAGACAGGGACCTACGAGCAGTACTTC

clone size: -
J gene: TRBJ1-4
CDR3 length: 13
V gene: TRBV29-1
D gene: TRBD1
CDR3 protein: CSVGTGQSEKLFF
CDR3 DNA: TGCAGCGTTGGGACAGGGCAGTCTGAAAAACTGTTTTTT

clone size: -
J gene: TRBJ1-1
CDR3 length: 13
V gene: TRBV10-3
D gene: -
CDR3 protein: CAISGTSRGEAFF
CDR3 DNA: TGTGCCATCAGTGGGACATCCCGTGGGGAAGCTTTCTTT

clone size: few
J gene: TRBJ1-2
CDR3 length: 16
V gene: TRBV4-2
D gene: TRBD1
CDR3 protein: CASSQEHRGSFYGYTF
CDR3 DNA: TGTGCCAGCAGCCAAGAACACAGGGGCAGCTTCTATGGCTACACCTTC

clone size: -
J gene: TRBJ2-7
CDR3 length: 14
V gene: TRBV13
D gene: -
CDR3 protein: CASSLAVGAREQYF
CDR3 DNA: TGTGCCAGCAGCTTAGCGGTGGGGGCGAGGGAGCAGTACTTC

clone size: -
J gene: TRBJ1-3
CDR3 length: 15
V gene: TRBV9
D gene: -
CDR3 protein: CASNREGATGNTIYF
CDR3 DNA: TGTGCCAGCAATCGGGAGGGCGCAACCGGAAACACCATATATTTT

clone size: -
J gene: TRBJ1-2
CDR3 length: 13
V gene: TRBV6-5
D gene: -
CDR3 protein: CASAPISGYGYTF
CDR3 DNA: TGTGCCAGCGCCCCCATCAGTGGCTATGGCTACACCTTC

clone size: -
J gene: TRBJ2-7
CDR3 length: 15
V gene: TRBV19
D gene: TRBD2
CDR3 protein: CASTAGTSGTYEQYF
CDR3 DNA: TGTGCCAGTACCGCGGGGACTAGCGGAACCTACGAGCAGTACTTC

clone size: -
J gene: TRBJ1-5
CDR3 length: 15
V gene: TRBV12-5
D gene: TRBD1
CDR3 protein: CASGLGTGGNQPQHF
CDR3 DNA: TGTGCTAGTGGTTTAGGGACAGGGGGCAATCAGCCCCAGCATTTT

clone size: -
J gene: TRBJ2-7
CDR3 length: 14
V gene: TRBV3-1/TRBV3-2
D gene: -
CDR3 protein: CASRNSGYSYEQYF
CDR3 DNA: TGTGCCAGCAGAAACTCGGGATACTCCTACGAGCAGTACTTC

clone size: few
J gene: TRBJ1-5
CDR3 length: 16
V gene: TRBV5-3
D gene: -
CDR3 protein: CARSLRSGDSNQPQHF
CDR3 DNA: TGTGCCAGAAGCTTACGCTCGGGGGATTCCAATCAGCCCCAGCATTTT

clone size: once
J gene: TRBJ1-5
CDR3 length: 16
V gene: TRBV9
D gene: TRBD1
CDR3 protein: CASSSGTANSNQPQHF
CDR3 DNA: TGTGCCAGCAGCTCAGGGACAGCCAATAGCAATCAGCCCCAGCATTTT

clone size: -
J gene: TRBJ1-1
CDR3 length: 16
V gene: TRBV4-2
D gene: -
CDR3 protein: CASSQGLGARNTEAFF
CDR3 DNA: TGTGCCAGCAGCCAAGGTCTGGGGGCGAGGAACACTGAAGCTTTCTTT

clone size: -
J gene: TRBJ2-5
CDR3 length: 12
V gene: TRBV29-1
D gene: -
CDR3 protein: CSVDTGGKTQYF
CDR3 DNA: TGCAGCGTTGACACCGGAGGAAAGACCCAGTACTTC

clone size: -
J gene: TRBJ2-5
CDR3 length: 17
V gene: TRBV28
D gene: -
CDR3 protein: CASKRSGLAPLEETQYF
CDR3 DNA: TGTGCCAGCAAGCGGTCGGGGCTAGCGCCTCTGGAAGAGACCCAGTACTTC

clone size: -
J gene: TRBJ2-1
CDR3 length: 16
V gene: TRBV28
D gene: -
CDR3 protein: CASSLGGGSFFNEQFF
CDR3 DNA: TGTGCCAGCAGTTTAGGGGGCGGGAGTTTCTTCAATGAGCAGTTCTTC

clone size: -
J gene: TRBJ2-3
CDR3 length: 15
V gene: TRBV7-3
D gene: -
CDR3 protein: CASSLEDSSTDTQYF
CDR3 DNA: TGTGCCAGCAGCTTAGAGGACAGCAGCACAGATACGCAGTATTTT

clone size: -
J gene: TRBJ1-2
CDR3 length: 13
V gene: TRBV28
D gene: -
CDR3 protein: CASRVTPLYGYTF
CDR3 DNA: TGTGCCAGCCGGGTGACCCCCCTATATGGCTACACCTTC

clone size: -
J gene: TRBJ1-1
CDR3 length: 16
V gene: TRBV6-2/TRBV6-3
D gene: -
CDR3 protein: CASSFPTGTKNTEAFF
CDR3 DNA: TGTGCCAGCAGTTTCCCCACAGGGACCAAGAACACTGAAGCTTTCTTT

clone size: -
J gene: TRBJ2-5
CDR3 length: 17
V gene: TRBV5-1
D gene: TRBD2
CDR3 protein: CASSLEGTSGAQETQYF
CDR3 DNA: TGCGCCAGCAGCTTGGAGGGGACTAGCGGGGCCCAAGAGACCCAGTACTTC

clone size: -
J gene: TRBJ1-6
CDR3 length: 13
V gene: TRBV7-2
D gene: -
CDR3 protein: CASAPRFDSPLHF
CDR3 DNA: TGTGCCAGCGCTCCCAGGTTTGATTCACCCCTCCACTTT